This entry is about one T cell receptor (beta chain). Its antigen remains unidentified. The CDR3 covers 15 residues. Trimming removed 3 bases at V and 4 bases at J, with 12 bases between. This sample is part of a study of blood T cells in healthy people across ages. Then a second PCR, running roughly 7 to 11 cycles, was carried out with a sample-barcoded 5' primer and a J-beta primer mix. TCRdb recomputed calls from the 5' RACE reads with MiXCR, one row per CDR3 protein. The sample comprises more than 500,000 distinct CDR3 sequences, about 27% of which are singletons, and 3.6% rests with the top ten. Overall study findings and caveats: The percentage of naive T cells correlated strongly with TCR beta diversity. Naive and antigen-experienced cells could not be conclusively compared, given unsorted PBMCs.

A further study also used this sample, focusing on T cells of mothers and their children. This second study says: Sample barcodes and 2-4 random nucleotides were added by the M1S primer of the second PCR.

This clonotype originated in a boy between 2 and 10 years old in good health. Sequencing was carried out using blood. This rearrangement joins TRBV12-3 or TRBV12-4 to TRBJ1-4, with unresolved D. CDR3 bases: TGTGCCAGCAGTTTTGGGGAAAGTCGTAATGAAAAACTGTTTTTT. Amino acids: CASSFGESRNEKLFF.